One T cell receptor beta chain is described in this entry. Time point in this sample: cycle 4 day 1 (C4D1), after six to seven weeks of nivolumab. Brentuximab vedotin exposure varied among the patients, all of whom had relapsed after autologous stem cell transplantation. These data belong to a study of PD-1 blockade in classical Hodgkin lymphoma. The protocol was immunoSEQ multiplex PCR, while the TCRdb copy is restricted to in-frame clones and leaves out a portion. This sample carries approximately 61,000 clones, roughly nine tenths of them seen once, and the ten largest clones take roughly 8%. CDR1 SGHDT and CDR2 YYEEEE come from the germline V gene. The CDR3 length is 13 residues. V shed 4 bases, J shed 3 bases, and the junction held 2 bases outside the gene matches.

The sequencing used peripheral blood mononuclear cells (PBMCs), collected before the fourth cycle of nivolumab. V usage is TRBV5-6 and J usage is TRBJ2-7; 9 positions agree with TRBD1. The source is a human donor with classical Hodgkin lymphoma. The CDR3 loop reads CASSTGGSYEQYF. The CDR3 region has the DNA TGTGCCAGCAGCACAGGGGGCAGCTACGAGCAGTACTTC.